Included here is one T cell receptor beta chain sequence, with context. As yet, its antigen is unknown. The data belong to a study of cytomegalovirus exposure and HLA in healthy donors. Study-wide background: Earlier sequencing of 150 million to 200 million T cells yielded around 100 million unique TCR beta sequences. Overall study findings and caveats: Versus the approximately 700-donor mean, an Asian-associated ancestry cluster reportedly showed fewer N-insertions in a later analysis. Sequencing likely generated an artifact that appeared as a cluster of highly shared sequence variants. Later analysis found that TCR beta chains associated with HLA were more clonally expanded than other, equally common chains.

PCR amplification relied on 60 Vbeta primers (plus 13 Jbeta primers). Assay used: immunoSEQ multiplex PCR; TCRdb lists only in-frame clones, some missing. The top ten clones hold roughly 3.4% of a sample with approximately 140,000 clones, roughly 83% of them seen once. The CDR3 is made up of 15 amino acids. Germline CDR1 reads SGHNT; CDR2 reads YENEEA. After removal of 0 bases from V and 7 bases from J, the junction contained 7 bases not matched to a gene. Material: PBMCs. The chain employs TRBV11-3 and TRBJ1-2, with TRBD1 matching 8 bases. The receptor comes from a human donor in good health. This CDR3 reads CASSLEGTGPVGYTF. The DNA of the CDR3 is TGTGCCAGCAGCTTAGAAGGGACAGGCCCGGTTGGCTACACCTTC.